This T cell receptor (beta chain) was retrieved from a study of shared clonotypes between healthy human individuals. The study drew its donors from healthy HIV-negative adults without recent acute infections or vaccinations. Those who donated, Caucasian adults without exception, all lived in Nashville, Tennessee. Remarks on this clone: Its antigen remains unidentified.

Study-wide results and caveats: It was expected that sequencing depth would affect clonotype sharing among donors. Only blood underwent sampling, and tissue repertoires likely differ.

Assay: immunoSEQ multiplex PCR; the TCRdb copy retains only in-frame clones and omits some. The sample contains fewer than 1.4 million clones, around 78% of which appear only once. V shed 5 bases and J shed 2 bases, with 11 bases lying between them. This CDR3 region has 14 residues. The germline V gene encodes CDR1 SGHTA and CDR2 FQGNSA. This clonotype was sampled from a man in his late teens or twenties in good health. Some clones in this sample may be carry-over from other donors' samples. V gene TRBV7-2 combines with J gene TRBJ2-3, with unresolved D. Sequenced sample: memory CD4+ T cells from PBMCs. Subset noted: CD45RA-negative fraction. Written as DNA, the CDR3 is TGTGCCAGCAGCCGCCCGGGTTACACAGATACGCAGTATTTT. Protein product: CASSRPGYTDTQYF.